These 3 T cell receptor beta chains were all obtained from the same sample, sequenced in a study of patients and donors after allogeneic stem cell transplantation (dated by TCRdb to about 2020). Library preparation was by RT-PCR. The listed sequencing device is NextSeq 550. TCRdb reran the public reads through fastp at Q25 and MiXCR, keeping productive beta chains. Entries that share a CDR3 protein sequence are merged under the most common genes and DNA. This sample has about 110,000 distinct CDR3 sequences in its table, and approximately 35% of those were observed once. The top ten constitute around 25% of the sample. Specimen: blood, either unsorted or a sorted T cell fraction (not recorded which). Every receptor here comes from a human donor who was either an allogeneic HSCT recipient or a stem cell or donor lymphocyte infusion donor (not recorded which). It is not recorded whose cells these are; they may come from a transplant donor.

This clonotype was seen a few times. CDR3: CAISEGTGTTNEKLFF. The CDR3 bases are TGTGCCATCAGTGAGGGGACAGGCACAACTAATGAAAAACTGTTTTTT. The chain joins TRBV10-3 to TRBJ1-4; TRBD1 matches at 8 bases. Losses at the gene ends were 2 bases for V and 0 bases for J; bases not matched to a gene: 2. Germline values: CDR1 ENHRY, CDR2 SYGVKD. The CDR3 has 16 residues.

This chain joins TRBV20-1 and TRBJ2-7; TRBD2 is a possible D gene (6 bases). CDR3 size: 14 residues. In germline, CDR1 is DFQATT, CDR2 SNEGSKA (reference sequence). V was clipped by 6 bases and J by 1 base, with 16 bases between them. For the CDR3, the DNA is TGCAGTGCGCGGGCGGGACTCCCATCCTACGAGCAGTACTTC. Translating gives CSARAGLPSYEQYF.

This clonotype was observed at least ten times. V usage is TRBV6-5 and J usage is TRBJ1-3; no firm D call. The CDR3 covers 16 residues. V was clipped by 2 bases and J by 4 bases, with 15 bases between them. The germline CDR1 and CDR2 sequences are MNHEY and SVGAGI. The CDR3 sequence is CASSYQARFSGNTIYF. The CDR3 bases are TGTGCCAGCAGTTACCAGGCCAGGTTTTCAGGAAACACCATATATTTT.